Sequencing of this TCR beta chain was carried out in a study of blood T cell repertoires in COVID-19. As originally analysed: Reference gene primers were amplified, and this amplification served to estimate nucleated cell counts. The table came from immunoSEQ multiplex PCR; TCRdb's copy has only in-frame clones and leaves some out. That table furnishes V, J and clone size, whereas the DNA furnished D and trimming. The top ten clones hold roughly 3.6% of a sample with fewer than 65,000 clones, 85% to 95% of them seen once. Looked up from germline, CDR1 is MNHEY and CDR2 is SVGAGI. V was trimmed by 6 bases and J by 3 bases, leaving 9 bases between them. The CDR3 loop spans 12 amino acids.

The J gene is TRBJ2-7, the V gene TRBV6-5; D may be TRBD1 (5 bases). The sequenced sample consisted of peripheral blood. The receptor's source is a man between 50 and 59 years old with acute or convalescent COVID-19. In DNA, the CDR3 is TGTGCCAGCAGCCTAGGGGTCTACGAGCAGTACTTC. Translating it yields CASSLGVYEQYF.